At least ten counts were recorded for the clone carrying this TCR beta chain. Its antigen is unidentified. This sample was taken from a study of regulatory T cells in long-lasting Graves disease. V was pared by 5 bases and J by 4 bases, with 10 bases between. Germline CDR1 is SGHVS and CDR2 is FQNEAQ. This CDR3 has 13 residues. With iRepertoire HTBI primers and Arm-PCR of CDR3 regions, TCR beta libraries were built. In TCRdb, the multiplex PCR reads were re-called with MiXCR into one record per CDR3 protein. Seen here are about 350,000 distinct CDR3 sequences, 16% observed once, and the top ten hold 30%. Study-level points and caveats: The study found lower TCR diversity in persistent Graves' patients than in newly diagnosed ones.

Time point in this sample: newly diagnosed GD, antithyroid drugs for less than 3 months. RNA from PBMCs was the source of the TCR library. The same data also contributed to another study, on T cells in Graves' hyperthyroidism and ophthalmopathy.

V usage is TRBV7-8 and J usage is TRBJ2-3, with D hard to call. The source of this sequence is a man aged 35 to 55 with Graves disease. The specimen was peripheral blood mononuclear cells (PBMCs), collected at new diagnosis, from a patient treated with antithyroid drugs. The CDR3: CASSIRSADTQYF. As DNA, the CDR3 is TGTGCCAGCAGCATCCGAAGCGCAGATACGCAGTATTTT.